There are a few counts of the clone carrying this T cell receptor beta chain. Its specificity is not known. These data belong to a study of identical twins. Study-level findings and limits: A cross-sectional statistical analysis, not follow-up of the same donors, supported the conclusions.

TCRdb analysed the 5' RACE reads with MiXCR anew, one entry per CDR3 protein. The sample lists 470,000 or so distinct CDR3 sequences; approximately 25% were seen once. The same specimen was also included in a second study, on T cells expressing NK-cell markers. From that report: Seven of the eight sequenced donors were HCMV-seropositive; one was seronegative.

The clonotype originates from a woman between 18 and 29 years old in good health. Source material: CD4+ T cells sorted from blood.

CDR3 nucleotides: TGTGCCAGCAGTTCCGACAGGGACGAGAAAAAACTGTTTTTT. It translates to CASSSDRDEKKLFF. The chain uses TRBV12-3 or TRBV12-4 and TRBJ1-4; the match to TRBD1 covers 7 bases. This CDR3 spans 14 amino acids. The J segment lost 9 bases and the V segment lost 4 bases, leaving 8 bases of the junction unmatched.